A single T cell receptor beta chain is shown here with its context. Some clones are missing from TCRdb's copy, which holds only in-frame ones; the method was immunoSEQ multiplex PCR. This table has more than 50,000 clones, around 93% appearing once. The sample originates from a study of OX40 agonist ivuxolimab in advanced cancers. Germline CDR1 is MGHRA and CDR2 is YSYEKL. Trimming stripped 3 bases from V and 5 bases from J, with 9 bases between. There are 13 residues in the CDR3. This material consisted of CD4+ or CD8+ T cells sorted from blood, taken in a trial of the OX40 agonist ivuxolimab. This clonotype was obtained from an adult with an advanced solid tumor such as melanoma, head and neck, liver or kidney cancer. V gene TRBV4-1 combines with J gene TRBJ2-3; D call uncertain. The CDR3 nucleotides read TGCGCCAGCAGCCAGTACGTAGGAGATACGCAGTATTTT. It translates to CASSQYVGDTQYF.